This T cell receptor beta chain derives from a study of cytomegalovirus exposure and HLA in healthy donors. Study findings and constraints: In a later analysis, TCR beta V- and J-gene trimming showed a link to a missense DCLRE1C variant. Later analysis found that TCR beta chains associated with HLA were more clonally expanded than other, equally common chains. Later analysis suggested most CMV-associated TCR beta chains were HLA-restricted.

Primers included in the PCR were 60 Vbeta and 13 Jbeta primers. Profiled with immunoSEQ multiplex PCR; TCRdb holds only in-frame clones, not every one. The table has tens of thousands of clones, more than 65% seen once. V was pared by 4 bases and J by 5 bases, with 16 bases between. Germline V CDR1 and CDR2: SGDLS, YYNGEE. The CDR3 extends over 15 amino acids. With regard to this clone: Its antigen is still unknown.

Sample: PBMCs. The chain recombines TRBV9 with TRBJ2-1; TRBD2 might be the D (7 bases). This clonotype was sampled from a male donor in good health and CMV-seropositive. In DNA form, the CDR3 reads TGTGCCAGCAGCCCCCGAGGGGGGAGGGACAATGAGCAGTTCTTC. This gives the protein CASSPRGGRDNEQFF. The variable domain in full, with the rest retrieved from reference TRBV9 and TRBJ2-1, is DSGVTQTPKHLITATGQRVTLRCSPRSGDLSVYWYQQSLDQGLQFLIQYYNGEERAKGNILERFSAQQFPDLHSELNLSSLELGDSALYFCASSPRGGRDNEQFFGPGTRLTVL.